The clone carrying this T cell receptor (beta chain) occurred many times. This entry belongs to a study of regulatory T cells in long-lasting Graves disease. Sequencing libraries for TCR beta were prepared with iRepertoire HTBI primers and Arm-PCR of CDR3 regions. TCRdb re-derived calls from the multiplex PCR reads in MiXCR, one entry per CDR3 protein. The table includes 440,000 or so distinct CDR3 sequences, 16% detected once. As to time point: newly diagnosed GD, antithyroid drugs for less than 3 months. RNA from PBMCs was the source of the TCR library. The CDR3 is 14 residues long. V shed 2 bases and J shed 0 bases, with 7 bases lying between them. The same data also went into a second study, on T cells in Graves' hyperthyroidism and ophthalmopathy.

This receptor was taken from a woman younger than 45 with Graves disease. Sample: peripheral blood mononuclear cells (PBMCs), taken at new diagnosis, from a patient treated with antithyroid drugs. The J gene is TRBJ1-1, the V gene TRBV12-3 or TRBV12-4; D is uncertain. Here the CDR3 reads CASSLNGMNTEAFF. CDR3 coding DNA: TGTGCCAGCAGTTTAAACGGTATGAACACTGAAGCTTTCTTT.